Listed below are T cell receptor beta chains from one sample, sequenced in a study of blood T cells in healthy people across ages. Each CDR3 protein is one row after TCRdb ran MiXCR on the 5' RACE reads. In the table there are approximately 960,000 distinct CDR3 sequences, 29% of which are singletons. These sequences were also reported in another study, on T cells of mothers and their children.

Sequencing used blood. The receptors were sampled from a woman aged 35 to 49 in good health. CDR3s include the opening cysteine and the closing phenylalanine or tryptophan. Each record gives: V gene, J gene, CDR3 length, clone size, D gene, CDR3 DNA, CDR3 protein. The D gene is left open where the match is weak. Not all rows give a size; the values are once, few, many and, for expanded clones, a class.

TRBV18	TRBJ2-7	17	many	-	TGTGCCAGCTCACCAACAATAGCAGGAGGGCGGGGCTACGAGCAGTACTTC	CASSPTIAGGRGYEQYF
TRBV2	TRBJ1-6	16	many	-	TGTGCCAGCAGTGAGGGTCCCAGCAGGGGTTGGTCACCCCTCCACTTT	CASSEGPSRGWSPLHF
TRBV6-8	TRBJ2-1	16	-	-	TGTGCCAGCAGTTACCCTCTGAGCGGGCCGCACAATGAGCAGTTCTTC	CASSYPLSGPHNEQFF
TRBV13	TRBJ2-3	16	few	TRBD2	TGTGCCAGCGGCTTAGCGGGGGGGCTGACGTCAGATACGCAGTATTTT	CASGLAGGLTSDTQYF
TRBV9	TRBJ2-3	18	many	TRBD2	TGTGCCAGCAGCGTAGACGGCGGGGGAACTAGCGGCACAGATACGCAGTATTTT	CASSVDGGGTSGTDTQYF
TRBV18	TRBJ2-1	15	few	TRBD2	TGTGCCAGCTCACCAAGGACTAGCGGGGACAATGAGCAGTTCTTC	CASSPRTSGDNEQFF
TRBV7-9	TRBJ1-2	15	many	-	TGTGCCAGCAGCTTGGGCGGAGCGACCATCTATGGCTACACCTTC	CASSLGGATIYGYTF
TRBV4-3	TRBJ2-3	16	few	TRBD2	TGCGCCAGCAGCCAAGATTTGGGCGGGAGTAGCGATACGCAGTATTTT	CASSQDLGGSSDTQYF
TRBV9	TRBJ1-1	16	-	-	TGTGCCAGCAGCCCTAAAATACGAGGGAGGAGCGCTGAAGCTTTCTTT	CASSPKIRGRSAEAFF
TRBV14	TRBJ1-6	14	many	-	TGTGCCAGCAGCCAGGGGAAATATAATTCACCCCTCCACTTT	CASSQGKYNSPLHF
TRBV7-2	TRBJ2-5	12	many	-	TGTGCCTCCGGGGAAATGGGGGAGACCCAGTACTTC	CASGEMGETQYF
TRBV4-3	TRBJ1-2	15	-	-	TGCGCCAGCAGCCAAGCCCAGGCTCCCGGGTCTGGCTACACCTTC	CASSQAQAPGSGYTF
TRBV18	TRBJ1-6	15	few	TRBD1	TGTGCCAGCTCGCTGGTGGACAGGGTAAATTCACCCCTCCACTTT	CASSLVDRVNSPLHF
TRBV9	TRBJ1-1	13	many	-	TGTGCCAGCAGCACCCTGTCGAACACGGAAGCTTTCTTT	CASSTLSNTEAFF
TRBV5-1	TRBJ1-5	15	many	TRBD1	TGCGCCAGCAGCTTGGACACAGGGGGTAATCAGCCCCAGCATTTT	CASSLDTGGNQPQHF
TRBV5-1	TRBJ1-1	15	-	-	TGCGCCAGCAGCTTGGGGGCCGTAAAGAACACTGAAGCTTTCTTT	CASSLGAVKNTEAFF
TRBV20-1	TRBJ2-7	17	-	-	TGCAGTGCTAGAGATGGTCGTTTGAGTTTGAGGAAGGGCGAGCAGTACTTC	CSARDGRLSLRKGEQYF
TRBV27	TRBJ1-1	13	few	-	TGTGCCAGCAGTTTTACCTGGGCTCGTGAGGCTTTCTTT	CASSFTWAREAFF
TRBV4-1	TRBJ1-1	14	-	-	TGCGCCAGCTACTCAGGGCAGAAGGACACTGAAGCTTTCTTT	CASYSGQKDTEAFF
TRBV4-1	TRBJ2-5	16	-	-	TGCGCCAGCAGCCAAGGAACTTGGGCGTACCAAGAGACCCAGTACTTC	CASSQGTWAYQETQYF
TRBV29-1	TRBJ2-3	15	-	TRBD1	TGCAGCGGGCCGGGACAGGGGGCACTCACAGATACGCAGTATTTT	CSGPGQGALTDTQYF
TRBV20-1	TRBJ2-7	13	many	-	TGCAGTGCTACCGACTCCTCGCAGTACGAGCAGTACTTC	CSATDSSQYEQYF
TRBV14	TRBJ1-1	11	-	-	TGTGTCAGCAGCCCTCTAACTGAAGCTTTCTTT	CVSSPLTEAFF
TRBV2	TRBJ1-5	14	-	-	TGTGCCAGCAATAGTGAGGGGGGCAATCAGCCCCAGCATTTT	CASNSEGGNQPQHF
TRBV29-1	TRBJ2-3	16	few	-	TGCAGCGTTACCGGACAGACAGTAATGAGCACAGATACGCAGTATTTT	CSVTGQTVMSTDTQYF
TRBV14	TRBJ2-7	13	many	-	TGTGCCAGCAGCCAAAGTGGTCCCTACGAGCAGTACTTC	CASSQSGPYEQYF
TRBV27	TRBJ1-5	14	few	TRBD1	TGTGCCAGCAGTTCCCTGGACAGGGATCAGCCCCAGCATTTT	CASSSLDRDQPQHF
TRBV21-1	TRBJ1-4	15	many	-	TGTGCCAGCAGCGGACCACAGGGGGTTGGTGAAAAACTGTTTTTT	CASSGPQGVGEKLFF
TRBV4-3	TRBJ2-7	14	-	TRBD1	TGCGCCAGCAGCCTGACAGGGGTGTGCAACGAGCAGTACTTC	CASSLTGVCNEQYF
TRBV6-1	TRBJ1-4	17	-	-	TGTGCCAGCAGTGAAGCGCTTCATCGGGATTCTAATGAAAAACTGTTTTTT	CASSEALHRDSNEKLFF
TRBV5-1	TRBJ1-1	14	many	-	TGCGCCAGCAGCTTGGATGGGCAGGGAAGCGGTGCTTTCTTT	CASSLDGQGSGAFF